This T cell receptor beta chain was sequenced during a study of T cell repertoires in cytomegalovirus infection. At the level of the study: Both recently identified HLA-C-restricted and well-studied HLA-B-restricted CMV epitopes were used in the study. A matching HLA type, together with CMV infection, was signaled by public TCR beta signatures.

MiXCR, applied by TCRdb to the reads, yields one record per CDR3 protein. The data hold approximately 910,000 distinct CDR3 sequences, with around a third observed a single time. This clonotype was recorded only once. The antigen is undetermined. This CDR3 has 15 residues. The V end lost 4 bases, the J end lost 6 bases, and 16 bases lay between the germline ends. Germline V gives CDR1 LNHNV, CDR2 YYDKDF (reference sequence). Findings and limits, study-wide: Individuals carrying CMV plus the relevant HLA were identified by cumulative frequency of public TCR beta families.

This clonotype originated in a human donor in good health (CMV status not recorded). Some clones in this sample may be carry-over from other donors' samples. V and J are TRBV15 and TRBJ1-5; D possibly corresponds to TRBD1 (5 bases). The sequencing used cultured CD8+ T cells from PBMCs, collected from culture after CMV antigen stimulation. This CDR3 reads CATSIDWGLSQPQHF. The CDR3 DNA reads as TGTGCCACCAGCATCGACTGGGGGTTAAGTCAGCCCCAGCATTTT. Variable domain in full (rest from reference TRBV15 and TRBJ1-5): DAMVIQNPRYQVTQFGKPVTLSCSQTLNHNVMYWYQQKSSQAPKLLFHYYDKDFNNEADTPDNFQSRRPNTSFCFLDIRSPGLGDTAMYLCATSIDWGLSQPQHFGDGTRLSIL.